One sample yielded the 27 T cell receptor beta chains listed below, sequenced in a study of blood T cell repertoires in COVID-19. The protocol was immunoSEQ multiplex PCR, while the TCRdb copy is restricted to in-frame clones and leaves out a portion. The sample has some 200,000 clones; less than 90% are singletons. Sequences were obtained from peripheral blood. The receptors stem from a man aged 65 to 79 with acute or convalescent COVID-19.

This rearrangement joins TRBV6-6 to TRBJ2-7, with 12 positions matching TRBD2. The CDR3 totals 15 residues. The germline V gene has CDR1 MNHNY and CDR2 SVGAGI (reference sequence). Trimming cost V 2 bases and J 6 bases; bases outside gene matches: 5. This chain's CDR3 is CASSYDRLAGVEQYF. CDR3 in DNA: TGTGCCAGCAGTTACGATCGACTAGCGGGAGTCGAGCAGTACTTC.

The chain recombines TRBV7-8 with TRBJ1-5, with TRBD1 identical over 8 bases. The CDR3 is made up of 13 amino acids. Looked up from germline, CDR1 is SGHVS and CDR2 is FQNEAQ. J gave up 5 bases and V 8 bases, and 5 bases lay outside the gene matches. The CDR3 spells CASGQGSYQPQHF. CDR3 DNA sequence: TGTGCCAGCGGACAGGGCTCCTATCAGCCCCAGCATTTT.

V is TRBV13 and J is TRBJ2-7; 16 bases are shared with TRBD2. This CDR3 is built from 18 residues. The ends lost 5 bases at V and 7 bases at J; junction bases unmatched: 14. In germline, CDR1 is PRHDT, CDR2 FYEKMQ (reference sequence). CDR3 sequence: CASSLQPGTSGRAGEQYF. CDR3 coding DNA: TGTGCCAGCAGCCTACAGCCCGGGACTAGCGGGAGGGCTGGTGAGCAGTACTTC.

The V and J genes are TRBV18 and TRBJ1-5, with D uncertain. There are 13 residues in the CDR3. Between the trimmed V and J ends, which lost 1 base and 9 bases, there was a span of 10 bases. Per germline, CDR1 KGHSH and CDR2 LQKENI. Here the CDR3 reads CASSPLEETPQHF. CDR3 in DNA: TGTGCCAGCTCACCACTAGAGGAGACGCCCCAGCATTTT.

This clone showed up just a few times. The chain recombines TRBV5-1 with TRBJ1-2, with 8 nucleotides matching TRBD1. Unmatched junction bases numbered 10, after V lost 4 bases and J lost 5 bases. The V gene's germline CDR1 is SGHRS and CDR2 YFSETQ. This CDR3 has 15 residues. The CDR3 reads CASSHGGQGGYGYTF. The CDR3 region has the DNA TGCGCCAGCAGCCACGGAGGACAGGGAGGTTATGGCTACACCTTC.

This rearrangement joins TRBV5-1 to TRBJ1-4; tentative D call: TRBD1 (6 bases). V lost 0 bases, J lost 8 bases, and 14 bases lay in between. CDR1 and CDR2 (germline): SGHRS, YFSETQ. The CDR3 has 15 amino acids. DNA for the CDR3: TGCGCCAGCAGCTTGGCACGGACAGTGGGCGAAAAACTGTTTTTT. The encoded protein is CASSLARTVGEKLFF.

This chain joins TRBV10-2 and TRBJ1-2; 9 nucleotides align to TRBD1. V trimming: 0 bases; J trimming: 4 bases; junction bases outside the gene matches: 3. This CDR3 has 15 residues. Germline values: CDR1 WSHSY, CDR2 SAAADI. CDR3 in amino acids: CASSESGTGTYGYTF. The DNA for the CDR3 is TGCGCCAGCAGTGAGTCCGGGACAGGGACCTATGGCTACACCTTC.

The V call is TRBV7-3, the J call TRBJ2-3; 7 bases are a match to TRBD2. V lost 4 bases and J lost 6; bases outside the gene matches: 7. CDR3 length: 14 residues. Germline V gives CDR1 SGHTA, CDR2 FQGTGA. The CDR3 is CASSSRLADDTQYF. CDR3 sequence (DNA): TGTGCCAGCAGCTCTCGACTAGCTGATGATACGCAGTATTTT.

Comment on this clone: Other DNA sequences of this sample code for an identical CDR3. The chain recombines TRBV14 with TRBJ1-1; D is ambiguous. The germline V and J ends were trimmed by 0 bases and 4 bases, with 6 bases remaining between them. The CDR3 totals 13 residues. Germline CDR1 and CDR2: SGHDN and FVKESK. CDR3 amino acids: CASSQDRVTEAFF. The CDR3 DNA reads as TGTGCCAGCAGCCAAGATCGAGTCACTGAAGCTTTCTTT.

The chain carries TRBV27 and TRBJ2-1; tentatively, D is TRBD2 (5 bases). Trimming cost V 6 bases and J 5 bases, with 11 bases left between them. Germline V CDR1 and CDR2: MNHEY, SMNVEV (reference sequence). The CDR3 consists of 13 residues. The CDR3 DNA is TGTGCCAGCAGGTGGACTGGGGACAATGAGCAGTTCTTC. It specifies CASRWTGDNEQFF.

This chain connects TRBV27 to TRBJ2-3; 11 nucleotides agree with TRBD2. The germline V gene encodes CDR1 MNHEY and CDR2 SMNVEV (reference sequence). This CDR3 comprises 16 residues. Trimming removed 2 bases from V and 5 bases from J; junction bases left unmatched: 6. CDR3 DNA: TGTGCCAGCAGTTTAATAGCGGGAGGGGGGCAAGATACGCAGTATTTT. As protein: CASSLIAGGGQDTQYF.

This clone was observed a single time. This chain connects TRBV3-1 (or the pseudogene TRBV3-2) to TRBJ1-6; tentative D call: TRBD1 (5 bases). The CDR3 totals 14 residues. CDR1 is LGHDT, CDR2 YNNKEL, per germline (reference sequence). V was pared by 1 base and J by 9 bases, with 10 bases between. CDR3 in amino acids: CASSQGYDSSPLHF. The CDR3 DNA is TGTGCCAGCAGCCAAGGATATGACAGTTCACCCCTCCACTTT.

The chain carries TRBV12-3 or TRBV12-4 and TRBJ1-1; D remains ambiguous. The CDR3 sequence is 12 residues long. V dropped 6 bases and J dropped 3 bases, with 8 bases sitting between them. CDR3 sequence: CASSRGYTEAFF. CDR3 nucleotide sequence: TGTGCCAGCAGCCGGGGTTACACTGAAGCTTTCTTT.

CDR3: CACGDRVSPLHF. CDR3 in DNA: TGTGCCTGTGGTGACAGGGTTTCACCCCTCCACTTT. This chain joins TRBV30 and TRBJ1-6; 7 nucleotides match TRBD1. Per the germline V gene, CDR1 is GTSNPN and CDR2 is SVGIG (reference sequence). Germline trimming cut 6 bases from V and 9 bases from J; bases unmatched to any gene: 5. The CDR3 loop spans 12 amino acids.

This sequence joins TRBV2 and TRBJ1-1, with D tentatively TRBD1 (6 bases). Germline V CDR1 and CDR2: SNHLY, FYNNEI. The CDR3 length is 18 residues. Trimming took 1 base from V and 3 from J, leaving 21 bases between them. The DNA for the CDR3 is TGTGCCAGCAGTGAAGAATCTCCGTGGCAGGGGCGGTACACTGAAGCTTTCTTT. Translated: CASSEESPWQGRYTEAFF.

This sequence joins TRBV10-3 and TRBJ2-7; no reliable D call. The V gene's germline CDR1 is ENHRY and CDR2 SYGVKD. Trimming stripped 6 bases from V and 0 bases from J, with 9 bases between. The CDR3 is 13 residues long. The CDR3 DNA reads TGTGCCATCAGCCCCCCAGGCTCCTACGAGCAGTACTTC. Protein sequence: CAISPPGSYEQYF.

This chain joins TRBV2 and TRBJ2-1, with 9 bases identical to TRBD2. The germline CDR1 and CDR2 sequences are SNHLY and FYNNEI. CDR3 length equals 20 residues. The V and J ends lost 8 bases and 0 bases, in that order; junction bases with no gene match: 20. The CDR3 here is CASRLQTSGYTISSYNEQFF. The CDR3, as DNA: TGTGCCAGCCGACTCCAAACTAGCGGGTACACAATATCCTCCTACAATGAGCAGTTCTTC.

The chain employs TRBV5-1 and TRBJ1-5; 10 bases are shared with TRBD1. This CDR3 is built from 16 residues. J gave up 3 bases and V 0 bases, and 3 bases lay outside the gene matches. Looked up from germline, CDR1 is SGHRS and CDR2 is YFSETQ. The CDR3 region is CASSLGGTGDNQPQHF. CDR3 DNA: TGCGCCAGCAGCTTGGGGGGGACAGGGGACAATCAGCCCCAGCATTTT.

The V gene is TRBV27, the J gene TRBJ1-2, with TRBD1 identical over 11 bases. Germline CDR1 and CDR2: MNHEY and SMNVEV (reference sequence). This CDR3 region has 15 residues. The ends lost 4 bases at V and 4 bases at J; junction bases unmatched: 5. The CDR3 reads CASSSLGQGVYGYTF. CDR3 nucleotide sequence: TGTGCCAGCAGTTCCCTGGGACAGGGGGTCTATGGCTACACCTTC.

The rearrangement uses TRBV6-2 or TRBV6-3 and TRBJ1-1; D may be TRBD1 (6 bases). V was cut by 3 bases and J by 0 bases, with 14 bases left in between. The CDR3 is made up of 16 amino acids. Per germline, CDR1 MNHEY and CDR2 SVGEGT. In nucleotides, the CDR3 is TGTGCCAGCAGTTATGAAAGAGGACAGTTGAACACTGAAGCTTTCTTT. Its protein is CASSYERGQLNTEAFF.

Note on this clone: The junction and the germline gene differ at one end; a read error may be behind it. V and J are TRBV3-1 (or the pseudogene TRBV3-2) and TRBJ1-1; TRBD1 is a possible D gene (5 bases). CDR3 length: 15 amino acids. Germline V gene lookup returns CDR1 LGHDT and CDR2 YNNKEL (reference sequence). DNA of the CDR3: TGTGCCAGCAGCCAAGTTGGGACTGCGAACGCTGAAGCTTTCTTT. It translates to CASSQVGTANAEAFF.

This clone was observed many times. V is TRBV12-3 or TRBV12-4 and J is TRBJ2-7; no definite D call. V shed 6 bases and J shed 4 bases, with 7 bases lying between them. The CDR3 consists of 11 residues. CDR3 nucleotides: TGTGCCAGCAGAATAGAGTACGAGCAGTACTTC. Its translation is CASRIEYEQYF.

V usage is TRBV6-6 and J usage is TRBJ1-2; no definite D call. Germline V gene data show CDR1 as MNHNY and CDR2 as SVGAGI (reference sequence). The CDR3 is made up of 16 amino acids. Trimming removed 6 bases from V and 1 base from J, with 18 bases in between. In nucleotides, the CDR3 is TGTGCCAGCAGCTACCATGGTGCGGGGATTAACTATGGCTACACCTTC. It specifies CASSYHGAGINYGYTF.

The chain links TRBV5-8 to TRBJ1-5, with D uncertain. The CDR3 sequence is 15 residues long. Per the germline V gene, CDR1 is SGHTS and CDR2 is YDEGEE. With 0 bases removed from V and 0 bases from J, the gap between germline ends came to 7 bases. The CDR3 nucleotides read TGTGCCAGCAGCTTGGGACTGATTAGCAATCAGCCCCAGCATTTT. Residues: CASSLGLISNQPQHF.

The sample holds a few counts of this clone. CDR3 loop: CASSIERGTGGPGHQPQHF. The CDR3 DNA sequence: TGTGCCAGTAGTATAGAAAGGGGTACAGGGGGCCCTGGTCATCAGCCCCAGCATTTT. The chain carries TRBV19 and TRBJ1-5; 9 positions agree with TRBD1. CDR1 and CDR2 (germline): LNHDA, SQIVND (reference sequence). V lost 0 bases, J lost 5 bases, and 14 bases stayed unmatched. The CDR3 sequence is 19 residues long.

V usage is TRBV6-5 and J usage is TRBJ1-2; 9 bases line up with TRBD1. This CDR3 is 15 amino acids long. The V gene end was trimmed by 2 bases and the J gene end by 4 bases; junction bases not matched to a gene: 5. Germline V CDR1 and CDR2: MNHEY, SVGAGI. The CDR3 DNA sequence: TGTGCCAGCAGTTACCCAACAGGGGGCATCTATGGCTACACCTTC. Residues: CASSYPTGGIYGYTF.

V and J are TRBV7-6 and TRBJ2-7; possibly TRBD1 for D (6 bases). Trimming shortened V by 1 base and J by 6 bases, and 16 bases separated the two germline ends. In germline, CDR1 is SGHVS, CDR2 FNYEAQ. The CDR3 is 15 residues long. The CDR3 bases are TGTGCCAGCAGCTTAGGGGGGCCCCAGTCCGGCGAGCAGTACTTC. Its protein is CASSLGGPQSGEQYF.